This TCR beta chain was recovered during a study of shared clonotypes between healthy human individuals. General study points: When compared with the clonotypes that were shared by all four sorted-subset donors, the non-shared clonotypes turned out to have lower generation probabilities.

CDR1 and CDR2 (germline): SGHRS, YFSETQ. This CDR3 comprises 14 residues. Trimming removed 0 bases at V and 3 bases at J, with 7 bases between. Original data processing: Because ImmunoSEQ provided only junction sequences with no quality scores, the filtering differed. TCRdb keeps only in-frame clones here, not all; method: immunoSEQ multiplex PCR. D and trimming were read from the DNA, whereas the V and J calls and clone size are those reported in that table. Of just over 2,000,000 clones listed, over 85% were seen once; the top ten hold more than 0.1%. Worth noting for this clone: The antigen is not known.

Sequencing was done on a sample of naive CD4+ T cells sorted from blood. As for subset: CD45RA+ positively selected. The chain recombines TRBV5-1 with TRBJ2-1; no definite D call. The TCR sequence derives from a man aged 18 to 30 in good health. The CDR3 DNA sequence: TGCGCCAGCAGCTTGGGGCAGGACTACAATGAGCAGTTCTTC. Its translation: CASSLGQDYNEQFF.